The present TCR beta chain was sequenced within a study of post-analysis software for immune sequencing data. The study's findings and limits: In patients, TRBV5-6, TRBV5-1 and TRBV20-1 belonged to several TRBV segments found more frequently than in controls. Under the F measure, samples that were prepared in one batch clustered strongly together.

Unique molecular identifiers featured in each of the TCR beta cDNA libraries. One entry per CDR3 protein, called by TCRdb with MiXCR from the PCR reads. The table shows approximately 150,000 distinct CDR3 sequences, with 30% occurring only once. Germline trimming cut 6 bases from V and 7 bases from J; bases unmatched to any gene: 8. The germline V gene has CDR1 SGHTA and CDR2 FQGNSA. This CDR3 is built from 13 residues. This clonotype appeared a few times. Its cognate antigen is unknown. A read error may be the cause here, since a much bigger clone is one base away. The clonotype originates from a girl aged 10 to 17 with multiple sclerosis. Input material: blood. The chain uses TRBV7-2 and TRBJ2-7; 8 bases align to TRBD1. This CDR3 reads CASRVTGVDEQYF. Here the CDR3 DNA reads TGTGCCAGCAGAGTGACAGGGGTCGATGAGCAGTACTTC.